The clone carrying this TCR beta chain was seen a single time. Germline V CDR1 and CDR2: SGHTA, FQGNSA. V was clipped by 2 bases and J by 2 bases, with 11 bases between them. The CDR3 runs 15 residues. This sample is part of a study of control samples from healthy donors and cancer patients. Here immunoSEQ multiplex PCR was the method, and the copy in TCRdb shows in-frame clones only, minus some. The profile shows about 100,000 clones, 85% of them singletons. Sequencing was done on a sample of blood. The origin of this receptor is a man aged 25 to 45 in good health. The chain carries TRBV7-2 and TRBJ2-3, with D perhaps assigned TRBD1 or TRBD2 (5 bases each). CDR3 amino acids: CASSLQRGLTDTQYF. CDR3 bases: TGTGCCAGCAGCTTACAACGGGGCCTCACAGATACGCAGTATTTT.